This is a list of T cell receptor beta chains from one sample in a study of somatic mutations in cytotoxic T cells in rheumatoid arthritis. The assay was immunoSEQ multiplex PCR, and TCRdb's table has in-frame clones only and misses some. The sample consists of tens of thousands of clones, approximately 84% of them appearing once. Source material: CD8+ T cells sorted from blood. The receptors were gathered from an adult with rheumatoid arthritis. CDR3s include the opening cysteine and the closing phenylalanine or tryptophan. D genes are given only for firm matches. Size values are once, few and many counts, or a class for expanded clones, and some rows have none.

d_call | clone_size | j_call | v_call | cdr3_aa | cdr3_nt
NA | NA | TRBJ2-7 | TRBV6-5 | CASSYGGDSSYEQYF | TGTGCCAGCAGTTACGGGGGGGACAGCTCCTACGAGCAGTACTTC
NA | once | TRBJ2-7 | TRBV6-1 | CASSDPTEYETYEQYF | TGTGCCAGCAGTGACCCGACGGAATATGAGACCTACGAGCAGTACTTC
NA | NA | TRBJ2-5 | TRBV6-5 | CASSYEKTQYF | TGTGCCAGCAGTTACGAGAAGACCCAGTACTTC
NA | few | TRBJ1-6 | TRBV19 | CASSTDRLQALHF | TGTGCCAGTAGTACAGACAGGCTTCAGGCCCTCCACTTT
TRBD2 | NA | TRBJ2-5 | TRBV10-3 | CAISESPGNSGNQETQYF | TGTGCCATCAGTGAGTCTCCGGGGAATAGCGGGAACCAAGAGACCCAGTACTTC
NA | NA | TRBJ2-7 | TRBV11-2 | CASSVGQTWSPYEQYF | TGTGCCAGCAGCGTCGGACAGACTTGGTCCCCCTACGAGCAGTACTTC
TRBD2 | NA | TRBJ2-1 | TRBV5-1 | CASSLDPGLIAYNEQFF | TGCGCCAGCAGCTTGGACCCGGGACTAATCGCCTACAATGAGCAGTTCTTC
NA | NA | TRBJ2-1 | TRBV6-5 | CATQTTSSYNEQFF | TGTGCCACACAGACTACATCCTCCTACAATGAGCAGTTCTTC
NA | NA | TRBJ1-1 | TRBV27 | CASSPPKPGTEAFF | TGTGCCAGCAGTCCGCCGAAGCCGGGCACTGAAGCTTTCTTT
NA | few | TRBJ2-7 | TRBV19 | CASSHYEQYF | TGTGCCAGTAGTCACTACGAGCAGTACTTC
TRBD1 | NA | TRBJ2-3 | TRBV7-7 | CASSSGTGGTDTQYF | TGTGCCAGCAGCTCCGGGACAGGCGGCACAGATACGCAGTATTTT